A single sample gave rise to the 10 T cell receptor beta chains below, sequenced in a study of blood T cell repertoires in COVID-19 (TCRdb year 2020). The method behind the library was the immunoSEQ multiplex PCR assay. The clones in this table, taken by TCRdb from immuneACCESS, are in-frame only. Not every clone is retained; where verified, under half of the shortfall comes from an unresolved V gene, and the cause of the rest is unknown. The sample records some 99,000 clones, about 85% of which are singletons. The ten largest clones capture around 11% of the sample. Sequencing was performed on peripheral blood. The receptor source for this set is a woman older than 75 with acute or convalescent COVID-19.

The V and J genes are TRBV5-8 and TRBJ1-1; 9 positions match TRBD1. Per germline, CDR1 SGHTS and CDR2 YDEGEE. The CDR3 totals 15 residues. The junction had 7 bases not matched to a gene; V was cut back by 4 bases and J by 3 bases. CDR3 bases: TGTGCCAGCAGCGCCGGGACAGGGAGGGACACTGAAGCTTTCTTT. It yields the protein CASSAGTGRDTEAFF. Variable domain in full (rest from reference TRBV5-8 and TRBJ1-1): EAGVTQSPTHLIKTRGQQATLRCSPISGHTSVYWYQQALGLGLQFLLWYDEGEERNRGNFPPRFSGRQFPNYSSELNVNALELEDSALYLCASSAGTGRDTEAFFGQGTRLTVV.

The chain carries TRBV6-2 or TRBV6-3 and TRBJ1-4, with unresolved D. The CDR3 contains 14 residues. V lost 4 bases and J lost 2, with 8 bases in between. Germline lookup yields CDR1 MNHEY and CDR2 SVGEGT. Here the CDR3 DNA reads TGTGCCAGCAGTTTCATCCGGACTAATGAAAAACTGTTTTTT. Its translation is CASSFIRTNEKLFF.

This clone was found a few times. V usage is TRBV19 and J usage is TRBJ2-3; 7 nucleotides line up with TRBD2. V gave up 5 bases and J gave up 6 bases; unmatched junction bases: 11. Germline V CDR1 and CDR2: LNHDA, SQIVND (reference sequence). The CDR3 consists of 15 residues. DNA of the CDR3: TGTGCCAGTAGTGTGCTAGCGGACTTCTTCGATACGCAGTATTTT. Translation: CASSVLADFFDTQYF.

The chain uses TRBV6-5 and TRBJ1-2, with TRBD1 as a possible D gene (6 bases). The CDR3 consists of 15 residues. Trimming left V 6 bases short and J 6 bases short, with 20 bases between. From germline, CDR1 is MNHEY and CDR2 SVGAGI. CDR3 DNA: TGTGCCAGCAGGCCCAGTACTGGGGGGGCGAATGGCTACACCTTC. Protein product: CASRPSTGGANGYTF.

DNA of the CDR3: TGCAGTGCTAGTCTCAGGATTGGCACTGAAGCTTTCTTT. This codes for CSASLRIGTEAFF. The chain recombines TRBV20-1 with TRBJ1-1; D gene ambiguous. V lost 3 bases and J 4 bases, leaving 12 bases between the germline ends. The germline V gene has CDR1 DFQATT and CDR2 SNEGSKA (reference sequence). This CDR3 has 13 residues.

This chain joins TRBV3-1 (or the pseudogene TRBV3-2) and TRBJ2-7; D unresolved. V lost 3 bases and J 6 bases, leaving 12 bases between the germline ends. The CDR3 covers 13 residues. Germline values: CDR1 LGHDT, CDR2 YNNKEL (reference sequence). CDR3 protein: CASSQRGMVEQYF. CDR3 nucleotide sequence: TGTGCCAGCAGCCAGAGAGGTATGGTCGAGCAGTACTTC.

J is TRBJ2-1 and V is TRBV19, with D maybe TRBD1 (8 bases). Germline V CDR1 and CDR2: LNHDA, SQIVND (reference sequence). Between the trimmed V and J ends, which lost 5 bases and 7 bases, there was a span of 27 bases. The CDR3 sequence is 18 residues long. The CDR3 loop reads CASSSYPRTGGGSNEQFF. The CDR3 region has the DNA TGTGCCAGTAGTTCTTACCCACGAACAGGGGGGGGGTCAAATGAGCAGTTCTTC.

The J gene is TRBJ1-2, the V gene TRBV4-1; 8 nucleotides match TRBD1. This CDR3 has 14 residues. Trimming cost V 4 bases and J 2 bases; bases outside gene matches: 3. Germline CDR1 is MGHRA and CDR2 is YSYEKL. The CDR3 reads CASSRGQGNYGYTF. In DNA, the CDR3 is TGCGCCAGCAGCCGCGGACAGGGAAACTATGGCTACACCTTC.

The genes are TRBV19 and TRBJ1-1; D is uncertain. The germline CDR1 and CDR2 sequences are LNHDA and SQIVND (reference sequence). This CDR3 has 16 amino acids. V gave up 0 bases and J gave up 1 base, with 12 bases separating them. The CDR3, as DNA: TGTGCCAGTAGTATAGATATCGGCAGGTGGAACACTGAAGCTTTCTTT. Amino acid sequence: CASSIDIGRWNTEAFF.

The J gene is TRBJ2-3, the V gene TRBV12-1; the D segment call TRBD2 is taken from the table without a DNA check. TRBV12-1 is an annotated pseudogene. The CDR3 covers 18 residues. As DNA, the CDR3 is TGTGCCAGCAGCTCTGGTTCCGCGGTCCGAGAGAGCACAGATACGCAGTATTTT. Amino acids: CASSSGSAVRESTDTQYF.